This TCR beta chain was profiled in a study of blood T cell repertoires in COVID-19. Study at large: Whether acute or convalescent, the COVID-19 samples came from the United States, Italy and Spain. Sources were T cells, B-cell-depleted T cells, or PBMCs; the material itself was cDNA or gDNA.

The CDR3 has 15 amino acids. Germline loops: CDR1 SGDLS, CDR2 YYNGEE. V was cut by 0 bases and J by 5 bases, with 14 bases left in between. Authors' analysis steps: Quantification of nucleated cells was approximated via reference gene primer amplification. The data were produced by immunoSEQ multiplex PCR, yet TCRdb's version contains in-frame clones alone and is incomplete. V and J calls plus clone size are reproduced from that table; the DNA served to infer D and trimming. The table records around 700,000 clones, about 90% of them present only once. The chain couples TRBV9 to TRBJ1-2, with no clear D. Source material: peripheral blood. The clonotype was recovered from a woman aged 18-29 years with acute or convalescent COVID-19. The DNA for the CDR3 is TGTGCCAGCAGCGTAGTTGGATCGAGGGTTTATGGCTACACCTTC. As protein: CASSVVGSRVYGYTF. Full variable domain (remainder filled in from reference TRBV9 and TRBJ1-2): DSGVTQTPKHLITATGQRVTLRCSPRSGDLSVYWYQQSLDQGLQFLIQYYNGEERAKGNILERFSAQQFPDLHSELNLSSLELGDSALYFCASSVVGSRVYGYTFGSGTRLTVV.